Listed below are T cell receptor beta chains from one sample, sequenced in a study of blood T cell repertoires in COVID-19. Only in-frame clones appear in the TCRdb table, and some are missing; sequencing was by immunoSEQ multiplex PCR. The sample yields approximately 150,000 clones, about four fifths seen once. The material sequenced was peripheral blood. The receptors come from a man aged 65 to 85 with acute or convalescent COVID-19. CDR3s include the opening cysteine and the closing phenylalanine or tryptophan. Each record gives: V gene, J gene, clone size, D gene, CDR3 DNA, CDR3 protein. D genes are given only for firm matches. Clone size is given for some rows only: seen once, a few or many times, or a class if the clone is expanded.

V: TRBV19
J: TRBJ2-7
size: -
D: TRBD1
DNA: TGTGCCAGTAGTATGGGACAGGCGAGCTCCTACGAGCAGTACTTC
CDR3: CASSMGQASSYEQYF

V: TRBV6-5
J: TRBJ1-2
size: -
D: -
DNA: TGTGCCAGCAGCCAACAGGAAAACTATGGCTACACCTTC
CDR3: CASSQQENYGYTF

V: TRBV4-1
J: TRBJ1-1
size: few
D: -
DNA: TGCGCCAGCAGCCATGGACAACGGAACACTGAAGCTTTCTTT
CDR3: CASSHGQRNTEAFF

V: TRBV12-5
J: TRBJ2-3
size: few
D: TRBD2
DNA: TGTGCTAGTGGTTTGAGGACTAGCGGGGAAGGAAGTCCGTCAGATACGCAGTATTTT
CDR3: CASGLRTSGEGSPSDTQYF

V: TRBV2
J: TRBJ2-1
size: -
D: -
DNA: TGTGCCAGCAGTGGCAGGGGAGCTTGGAATGAGCAGTTCTTC
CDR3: CASSGRGAWNEQFF

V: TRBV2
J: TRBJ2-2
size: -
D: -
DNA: TGTGCCAGCTTCCGACAGACTAGTAACACCGGGGAGCTGTTTTTT
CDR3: CASFRQTSNTGELFF

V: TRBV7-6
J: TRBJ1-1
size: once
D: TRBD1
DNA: TGTGCCAGCAGCCCTGGACAGGGATGGGACACTGAAGCTTTCTTT
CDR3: CASSPGQGWDTEAFF

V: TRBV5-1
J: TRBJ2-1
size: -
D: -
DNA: TGCGCCAGCACCCGCTCTCAGGGTACGGGGGAAAATGAGCAGTTCTTC
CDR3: CASTRSQGTGENEQFF

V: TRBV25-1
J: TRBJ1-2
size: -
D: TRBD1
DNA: TGTGCCAGCAGTGAATACCGTGGACAGGGCATTCATGGCTACACCTTC
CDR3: CASSEYRGQGIHGYTF

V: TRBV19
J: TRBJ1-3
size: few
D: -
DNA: TGTGCCAGTAGTGGCTGGGAGGCCCCTGGAAACACCATATATTTT
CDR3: CASSGWEAPGNTIYF

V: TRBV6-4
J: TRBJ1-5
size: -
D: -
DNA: TGTGCCAGCAGTGGCCCGGGTCTTTCGCTCCTTAGCAATCAGCCCCAGCATTTT
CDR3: CASSGPGLSLLSNQPQHF

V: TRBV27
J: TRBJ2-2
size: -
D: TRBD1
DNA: TGTGCCAGCAGCCCGGGACAGGCGAACACCGGGGAGCTGTTTTTT
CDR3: CASSPGQANTGELFF

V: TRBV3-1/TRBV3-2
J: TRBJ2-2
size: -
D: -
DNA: TGTGCCAGCAGCCAGAACAGGGCCACCGGGGAGCTGTTTTTT
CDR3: CASSQNRATGELFF

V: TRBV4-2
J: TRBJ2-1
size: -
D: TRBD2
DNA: TGTGCCAGCAGCCAAGCCACTAGCGGGAGGCCGAGCTCCTACAATGAGCAGTTCTTC
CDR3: CASSQATSGRPSSYNEQFF

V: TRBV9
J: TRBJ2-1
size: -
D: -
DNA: TGTGCCAGCAGCGTACCCAGGGGTAACAATGAGCAGTTCTTC
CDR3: CASSVPRGNNEQFF

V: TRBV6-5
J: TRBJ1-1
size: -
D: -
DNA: TGCACCAGCAGGCATACAATGAACACTGAAGCTTTCTTT
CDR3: CTSRHTMNTEAFF

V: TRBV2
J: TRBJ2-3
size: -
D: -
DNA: TGTGCCAGCAGGAGGCCCGGCACAGATACGCAGTATTTT
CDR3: CASRRPGTDTQYF

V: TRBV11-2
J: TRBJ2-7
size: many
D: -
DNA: TGTGCCAGCAGCTTACAGGGAATCCACGAGCAGTACTTC
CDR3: CASSLQGIHEQYF

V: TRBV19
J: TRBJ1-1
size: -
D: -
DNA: TGTGCCACCAAAGATAAAGTCGGGAACACTGAAGCTTTCTTT
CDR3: CATKDKVGNTEAFF

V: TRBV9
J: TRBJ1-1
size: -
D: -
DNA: TGTGCCAGCAGCGTAGGCGGCAAACAAGGGAACACTGAAGCTTTCTTT
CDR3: CASSVGGKQGNTEAFF

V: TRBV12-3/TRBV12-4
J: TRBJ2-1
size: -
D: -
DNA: TGTGCCAGCAGTCGGGACTACAATGAGCAGTTCTTC
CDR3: CASSRDYNEQFF

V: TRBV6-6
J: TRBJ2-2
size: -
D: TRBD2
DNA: TGTGCCAGCAGTCCCCGGGGGGGAGGGGTGGCGGGCACCGGGGAGCTGTTTTTT
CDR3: CASSPRGGGVAGTGELFF

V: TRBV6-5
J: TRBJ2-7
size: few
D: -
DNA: TGTGCCTCACGCGGCAGGGTTCCGCCCTACGAGCAGTACTTC
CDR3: CASRGRVPPYEQYF

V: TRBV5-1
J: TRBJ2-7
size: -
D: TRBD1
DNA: TGCGCCAGCCTCCGCGAATCCGGGACAGGGGGCGAGCAGTACTTC
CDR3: CASLRESGTGGEQYF

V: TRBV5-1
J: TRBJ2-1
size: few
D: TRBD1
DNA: TGCGCCAGCAGCTTGGGGGGACAGGTCTACAATGAGCAGTTCTTC
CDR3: CASSLGGQVYNEQFF

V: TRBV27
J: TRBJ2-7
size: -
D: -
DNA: TGTGCCAGCCGCAGGGCGGGGGAGCAGTACTTC
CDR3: CASRRAGEQYF

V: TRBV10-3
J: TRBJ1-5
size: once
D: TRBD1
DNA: TGTGCCATCAGTCCCAGACAGGGGGCAGAGCCCCAGCATTTT
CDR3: CAISPRQGAEPQHF

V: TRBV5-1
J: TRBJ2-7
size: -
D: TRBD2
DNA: TGCGCCAGCAGCTTGGATACTAGCGGATCCTCCTACGAGCAGTACTTC
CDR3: CASSLDTSGSSYEQYF

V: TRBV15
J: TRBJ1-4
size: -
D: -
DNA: TGTGCCACCAGCAGAGATCGGGGGGGCGCAGGTGAAAAACTGTTTTTT
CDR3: CATSRDRGGAGEKLFF

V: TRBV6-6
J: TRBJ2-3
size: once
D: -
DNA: TGTGCCAGCAGTTCCCCCGGCGCGCGGGGCACAGATACGCAGTATTTT
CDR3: CASSSPGARGTDTQYF

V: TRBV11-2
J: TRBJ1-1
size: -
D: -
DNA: TGTGCCAGCAGCCTACCCGGGACACCGAACACTGAAGCTTTCTTT
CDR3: CASSLPGTPNTEAFF

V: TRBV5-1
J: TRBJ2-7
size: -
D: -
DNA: TGCGCCAGCAGCTTGGACCGGGGGGAGCAGTACTTC
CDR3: CASSLDRGEQYF

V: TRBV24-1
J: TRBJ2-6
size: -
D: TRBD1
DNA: TGTGCCACCAGTGATTCCTTCGGACAGGAGAACTCTGGGGCCAACGTCCTGACTTTC
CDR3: CATSDSFGQENSGANVLTF

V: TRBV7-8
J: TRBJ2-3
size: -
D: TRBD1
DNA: TGTGCCAGCAGCATCGGGACAGGCACAGATACGCAGTATTTT
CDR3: CASSIGTGTDTQYF

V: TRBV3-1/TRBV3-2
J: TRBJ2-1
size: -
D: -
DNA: TGTGCCAGCAGCCGCTCCGGGTCCCTAGATGAGCAGTTCTTC
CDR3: CASSRSGSLDEQFF

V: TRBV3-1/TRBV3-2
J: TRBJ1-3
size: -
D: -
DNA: TGTGCCAGCAGCCAACACCGACCGGGGGGCAGGAGTATCAACACCATATATTTT
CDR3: CASSQHRPGGRSINTIYF

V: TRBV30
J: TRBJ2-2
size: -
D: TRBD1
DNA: TGTGCCTGGAATTCATCACCGGGACAGGGGCTGTTTTTT
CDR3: CAWNSSPGQGLFF

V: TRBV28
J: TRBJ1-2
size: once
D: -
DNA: TGTGCCAGCAGTTTCCCGGGGGTGTACAAACTTTATGGCTACACCTTC
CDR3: CASSFPGVYKLYGYTF

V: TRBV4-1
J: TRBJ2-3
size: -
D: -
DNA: TGCGCCAGCAGGCCGATGGGACTAGATACGCAGTATTTT
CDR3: CASRPMGLDTQYF

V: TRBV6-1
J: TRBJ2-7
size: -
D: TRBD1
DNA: TGTGCCAGCAGTGAAAGACAGGGACAGTTTGGCTACGAGCAGTACTTC
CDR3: CASSERQGQFGYEQYF

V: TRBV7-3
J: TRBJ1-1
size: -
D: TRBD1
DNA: TGTGCCAGCAGCGTTAACAGGGGAGCAGAAGCTTTCTTT
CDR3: CASSVNRGAEAFF

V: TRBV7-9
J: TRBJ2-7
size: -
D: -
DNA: TGTGCCAGCAGCCGTACGGGGGATTCTCGGCAGTACTTC
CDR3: CASSRTGDSRQYF

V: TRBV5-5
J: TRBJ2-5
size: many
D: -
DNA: TGTGCCAGCAGCTCGTACGGGACAAGGGAAGAGACCCAGTACTTC
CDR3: CASSSYGTREETQYF

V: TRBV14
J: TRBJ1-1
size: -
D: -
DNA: TGTGCCAGCAGCCCGCCGGGGTTAGGCACTGAAGCTTTCTTT
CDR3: CASSPPGLGTEAFF